The next 32 T cell receptor beta chains were all read from a single sample in a study of tissue T cells after allogeneic stem cell transplantation. Only in-frame clones appear in the TCRdb table, and some are missing; sequencing was by immunoSEQ multiplex PCR. The sample includes approximately 11,000 clones, 30% to 40% of them seen just once. Time point indicated: mouse harvest day 7 after allogeneic transplant. Mouse grafts combined 10^7 T-cell-depleted bone marrow cells with 10^6 splenic CD5+ T cells. Sequencing was carried out using skin. The origin of the receptors is a female BALB/c mouse given C57BL/6 T cells with graft-versus-host disease after an allogeneic hematopoietic cell transplant.

Points on this clone: The gene symbols are mouse symbols. The CDR3 protein is CSSSQLGPNTGQLYF. Incomplete CDR3 DNA: TGCTCCAGCAGTCAACTGGGCCCCAACACCGGGCAGCTCTAC. The chain links TRBV23 to TRBJ2-2; the table assigns TRBD2, which was not confirmed against the DNA. The missing CDR3 end, 1 residue past where the read stops, is filled in from the germline J gene. Germline V gene data show CDR1 as KGHTA and CDR2 as FQNQQP. The length of the CDR3 is 15 residues.

Points on this clone: Gene names refer to mouse genes. The CDR3 end lies 1 residue beyond the end of the read and is filled in from the germline J gene. The V and J genes are TRBV15 and TRBJ2-1; 9 bases align to TRBD1. CDR1 SGHND and CDR2 FRSKSL come from the germline V gene. J lost 4 bases, V lost 8 bases, and 0 bases had no gene match. The CDR3 contains 12 residues. The sequenced CDR3 bases are TGTGCCAGCGGACAGGGGTATGCTGAGCAGTTC. Encoded protein: CASGQGYAEQF. The CDR3 reads in full as CASGQGYAEQFF.

Turning to this clone: The gene names here belong to mouse. The CDR3 end lies 1 residue beyond the end of the read and is filled in from the germline J gene. The genes are TRBV14 and TRBJ1-6; tentative D call: TRBD1 (5 bases). TRBJ1-6 is an open reading frame, and its role is uncertain. In germline, CDR1 is SGHDT, CDR2 FRDEAV. This CDR3 has 13 residues. V dropped 5 bases and J dropped 5 bases, with 8 bases sitting between them. The CDR3 sequence: CASRDSNNSPLYF. The sequenced part of the CDR3 DNA is TGTGCCAGCAGAGACAGCAATAATTCGCCCCTCTAC.

Note on this clone: The gene names given are mouse names. The read gets to within 1 residue of the CDR3 end, and the germline J gene fills in the rest. This rearrangement joins TRBV26 to TRBJ2-2; no firm D call. Germline V lookup: CDR1 KGHPV, CDR2 FQNQEV (reference sequence). This CDR3 has 13 amino acids. Trimming shortened V by 4 bases and J by 4 bases, and 7 bases separated the two germline ends. CDR3 DNA, as far as it was read: TGTGCCAGCAGTCCAGACGGCACCGGGCAGCTCTAC. It translates to CASSPDGTGQLY. The CDR3 in its entirety is CASSPDGTGQLYF.

As to this clone: Any gene name here is a mouse gene name. Read data end 1 residue before the CDR3 end; the end is taken from the germline J gene. J is TRBJ1-1 and V is TRBV3; TRBD1 is a possible D gene (5 bases). In germline, CDR1 is SNHLY, CDR2 FYNGKV (reference sequence). The CDR3 runs 11 residues. The germline V and J ends were trimmed by 5 bases and 7 bases, with 8 bases remaining between them. CDR3 DNA, as far as it was read: TGTGCCAGCAGCCCTGACAGAGAAGTCTTC. Translated, it gives CASSPDREVF. The complete CDR3 sequence is CASSPDREVFF.

With regard to this clone: Gene names follow the mouse nomenclature. The read comes to an end 1 residue before the CDR3 does, leaving the germline J gene to fill in the end. V gene TRBV13-2 combines with J gene TRBJ1-4; 8 nucleotides match TRBD1. The CDR3 length is 16 residues. From germline, CDR1 is NNHNN and CDR2 SYGAGS (reference sequence). Trimming at V came to 0 bases and at J to 7 bases, leaving 8 bases not matched to a gene. CDR3: CASGDARTGRGERLFF. Partial CDR3 DNA: TGTGCCAGCGGTGATGCTAGGACAGGGAGGGGCGAAAGATTATTT.

Details on this clone: Genes and germline are mouse. Coverage ceases 1 residue before the CDR3 finishes, and the germline J gene fills in the end. J is TRBJ2-2 and V is TRBV15; D ambiguous. CDR1 and CDR2 from the germline V gene are SGHND and FRSKSL. CDR3 length: 15 amino acids. Between the trimmed V and J ends, which lost 2 bases and 0 bases, there was a span of 7 bases. The sequenced part of the CDR3 DNA is TGTGCCAGCAGTTTATATACAGCAAACACCGGGCAGCTCTAC. Translated: CASSLYTANTGQLY. The entire CDR3 is CASSLYTANTGQLYF. Using reference TRBV15 and TRBJ2-2 for the parts outside the CDR3, the full variable domain is DAGVTQTPRHEVAEKGQTIILKCEPVSGHNDLFWYRQTKIQGLELLSYFRSKSLMEDGGAFKDRFKAEMLNSSFSTLKIQPTEPKDSAVYLCASSLYTANTGQLYFGEGSKLTVL.

On this clone itself: Gene names are the mouse ones. CDR3 in amino acids: CASSYWGGASAETLYF. The DNA read from the CDR3 is TGTGCCAGCAGCTACTGGGGGGGCGCGAGTGCAGAAACGCTGTAT. This chain links TRBV3 with TRBJ2-3; 11 bases align to TRBD2. The CDR3 extends 1 residue past the end of the read, so its final part is completed from the germline J gene. Trimming took 4 bases from V and 0 from J; bases not matched to a gene: 3. Per germline, CDR1 SNHLY and CDR2 FYNGKV (reference sequence). This CDR3 is 16 amino acids long.

Points on this clone: Germline and genes here are mouse. The sequence runs out 1 residue before the end of the CDR3; the remainder is reconstructed from the germline J gene. This chain joins TRBV3 and TRBJ1-4, with 7 bases matching TRBD1. CDR1 is SNHLY, CDR2 FYNGKV, per germline (reference sequence). There are 13 residues in the CDR3. V trimming: 4 bases; J trimming: 6 bases; junction bases outside the gene matches: 2. The CDR3 protein is CASSSTGYERLFF. Incomplete CDR3 DNA: TGTGCCAGCAGCTCGACAGGGTACGAAAGATTATTT.

The sample holds a few counts of this clone. Gene names and germline match the mouse. The read halts 1 residue ahead of the CDR3 end, with the missing end drawn from the germline J gene. This rearrangement joins TRBV3 to TRBJ2-7; 8 nucleotides align to TRBD2. This CDR3 contains 14 residues. V was pared by 2 bases and J by 3 bases, with 3 bases of the junction left unmatched. CDR1 SNHLY and CDR2 FYNGKV come from the germline V gene (reference sequence). The CDR3 is CASSLRWGDYEQYF. CDR3 DNA (partial): TGTGCCAGCAGCTTACGCTGGGGGGACTATGAACAGTAC.

As to this clone: The gene names given are mouse names. The read falls 1 residue short of the CDR3 end, and the missing part is taken from the germline J gene. The chain combines TRBV16 with TRBJ2-5, with a possible D match to TRBD2 (6 bases). V gave up 6 bases and J gave up 1 base, with 8 bases separating them. The CDR3 is made up of 13 amino acids. The V gene's germline CDR1 is SGHSA and CDR2 FRNQAP. CDR3 sequence: CASSRGDQDTQYF. Incomplete CDR3 DNA: TGTGCAAGCAGTCGGGGGGACCAAGACACCCAGTAC. Supplemented by reference TRBV16 and TRBJ2-5, the full variable domain reads NAGVIQTPRHKVTGKGQEATLWCEPISGHSAVFWYRQTIVQGLEFLTYFRNQAPIDDSGMPKERFSAQMPNQSHSTLKIQSTQPQDSAVYLCASSRGDQDTQYFGPGTRLLVL.

Turning to this clone: The gene symbols are mouse symbols. The read ends 1 residue shy of where the CDR3 ends; the end is completed using the germline J gene. The chain couples TRBV3 to TRBJ1-5; D possibly corresponds to TRBD1 (5 bases). Per germline, CDR1 SNHLY and CDR2 FYNGKV (reference sequence). The CDR3 covers 13 residues. V shed 4 bases and J shed 5 bases, with 9 bases lying between them. The chain's CDR3 is CASSSGHYQAPLF. Partial CDR3 DNA: TGTGCCAGCAGCTCAGGGCATTACCAGGCTCCGCTT.

Remarks on this clone: Mouse gene names apply. CDR3 amino acids: CASSFGSSYEQYF. CDR3 bases read: TGTGCCAGCAGTTTTGGCAGCTCCTATGAACAGTAC. This chain joins TRBV14 and TRBJ2-7; no firm D call. The read comes to an end 1 residue before the CDR3 does, leaving the germline J gene to fill in the end. CDR1 and CDR2 from the germline V gene are SGHDT and FRDEAV. V was shortened by 2 bases and J by 0 bases, with 6 bases between the two germline ends. There are 13 residues in the CDR3.

This clone was detected only a few times. Germline and genes: mouse. Coverage ceases 1 residue before the CDR3 finishes, and the germline J gene fills in the end. This chain connects TRBV12-1 to TRBJ2-3; TRBD2 is a possible D gene (7 bases). In germline, CDR1 is SGHSN, CDR2 HYEKVE. There are 15 residues in the CDR3. Between the trimmed V and J ends, which lost 1 base and 2 bases, there was a span of 12 bases. CDR3 region: CASSLSGGYAETLYF. The sequenced part of the CDR3 DNA is TGTGCCAGCTCTCTTTCTGGGGGCTATGCAGAAACGCTGTAT.

A few counts support this clone. The listed genes are named as in mouse. The read gets to within 1 residue of the CDR3 end, and the germline J gene fills in the rest. The V gene is TRBV29, the J gene TRBJ2-1, with 8 nucleotides matching TRBD1. The CDR3 sequence is 13 residues long. Losses at the gene ends were 6 bases for V and 4 bases for J; bases not matched to a gene: 2. Germline assignment: CDR1 MSHET and CDR2 SYDVDS. CDR3 DNA (partial): TGTGCTAGCAGCACAGGGGGGTATGCTGAGCAGTTC. As protein: CASSTGGYAEQF. The whole CDR3 protein is CASSTGGYAEQFF.

This clone was detected only a few times. Gene names are mouse gene names. The read falls 1 residue short of the CDR3 end, and the missing part is taken from the germline J gene. The chain couples TRBV26 to TRBJ1-2; unclear D gene. V shed 1 base and J shed 1 base, with 4 bases lying between them. Germline values: CDR1 KGHPV, CDR2 FQNQEV (reference sequence). This CDR3 is built from 13 residues. CDR3 residues: CASSLYGNSDYTF. The DNA read from the CDR3 is TGTGCCAGCAGTCTGTATGGAAACTCCGACTACACC.

A word on this clone: Mouse names are used for the genes. Read data end 1 residue before the CDR3 end; the end is taken from the germline J gene. This chain links TRBV26 with TRBJ1-3, with a possible D match to TRBD1 (6 bases). This CDR3 has 13 residues. The V gene lost 6 bases and the J gene lost 2 bases, with 8 bases spanning the gap. The germline gives CDR1 KGHPV, CDR2 FQNQEV (reference sequence). The CDR3 sequence is CASSAGAGNTLYF. Incomplete CDR3 DNA: TGTGCCAGCAGCGCAGGGGCTGGAAATACGCTCTAT.

Comments on this clone: Gene names and germline match the mouse. From the germline J gene comes the end of the CDR3, since the read stops 1 residue before it. This sequence joins TRBV26 and TRBJ2-3; 9 nucleotides align to TRBD2. The CDR3 is made up of 14 amino acids. The germline V gene encodes CDR1 KGHPV and CDR2 FQNQEV (reference sequence). Trimming cost V 5 bases and J 1 base; bases outside gene matches: 1. CDR3 DNA (partial): TGTGCCAGCAGTAACTGGGGGGGTGCAGAAACGCTGTAT. Translating it yields CASSNWGGAETLY. The whole CDR3 sequence is CASSNWGGAETLYF. Looking up the rest from reference TRBV26 and TRBJ2-3 gives the full variable domain: NSKVIQTPRYLVKGQGQKAKMRCIPEKGHPVVFWYQQNKNNEFKFLINFQNQEVLQQIDMTEKRFSAECPSNSPCSLEIQSSEAGDSALYLCASSNWGGAETLYFGSGTRLTVL.

This clone was counted a few times. The gene symbols are mouse symbols. The read is 1 residue too short to cover the CDR3 end, so that end is filled in from the germline J gene. The chain combines TRBV26 with TRBJ2-4, with D possibly TRBD2 on 5 matching bases. V was trimmed by 4 bases and J by 0 bases, leaving 8 bases between them. The germline CDR1 and CDR2 sequences are KGHPV and FQNQEV (reference sequence). CDR3 length: 14 residues. CDR3 protein: CASSRLGSQNTLYF. The covered CDR3 bases are TGTGCCAGCAGTCGCCTGGGCAGTCAAAACACCTTGTAC.

This clone has more than one count but fewer than ten. Each gene name is a mouse one. Read sequence stops 1 residue before the CDR3 end, and the germline J gene provides the missing end. This rearrangement joins TRBV13-1 to TRBJ2-5; 7 nucleotides line up with TRBD1. Trimming removed 6 bases from V and 1 base from J; junction bases left unmatched: 2. The length of the CDR3 is 13 residues. Germline V gene sequence: CDR1 NSHNY, CDR2 SYGAGN. CDR3 amino acids: CASTTGDQDTQYF. The CDR3 bases that were read are TGTGCCAGCACCACAGGGGACCAAGACACCCAGTAC.

This clone was recorded a few times. The listed genes are named as in mouse. The CDR3 end lies 1 residue beyond the end of the read and is filled in from the germline J gene. This chain links TRBV12-2 with TRBJ2-5, with 11 nucleotides matching TRBD2. Germline V gene data show CDR1 as SGHLS and CDR2 as HYDKME. There are 16 residues in the CDR3. The V gene end was trimmed by 1 base and the J gene end by 2 bases; junction bases not matched to a gene: 4. Incomplete CDR3 DNA: TGTGCCAGCTCTCTTCCGGGACTGGGGGTCCAAGACACCCAGTAC. Translation: CASSLPGLGVQDTQY. The entire CDR3 protein reads CASSLPGLGVQDTQYF. Supplemented by reference TRBV12-2 and TRBJ2-5, the full variable domain reads NSGVVQSPRYIIKGKGERSILKCIPISGHLSVAWYQQTQGQELKFFIQHYDKMERDKGNLPSRFSVQQFDDYHSEMNMSALELEDSAVYFCASSLPGLGVQDTQYFGPGTRLLVL.

This clone is labeled medium-sized. Mouse gene names apply. The CDR3 end lies 1 residue beyond the end of the read and is filled in from the germline J gene. The rearrangement joins TRBV26 to TRBJ2-4; 11 positions agree with TRBD2. V trimming: 0 bases; J trimming: 3 bases; junction bases outside the gene matches: 5. The germline CDR1 and CDR2 sequences are KGHPV and FQNQEV (reference sequence). The CDR3 has 17 residues. CDR3 amino acids: CASSLSKGTGGQNTLYF. The CDR3 bases that were read are TGTGCCAGCAGTCTGTCGAAGGGGACTGGGGGCCAAAACACCTTGTAC.

This clone came up a few times. Gene names are mouse gene names. Coverage ceases 1 residue before the CDR3 finishes, and the germline J gene fills in the end. The rearrangement links TRBV4 to TRBJ2-7; D tentatively fits TRBD1 or TRBD2 (6 bases each). Per germline, CDR1 LGHDT and CDR2 YNNKQL (reference sequence). The CDR3 runs 13 residues. Deletions cut 6 bases from V and 3 bases from J, with 12 bases between. The chain's CDR3 is CASRKGGLYEQYF. The covered CDR3 bases are TGTGCCAGCAGGAAGGGGGGTCTCTATGAACAGTAC.

This clone was seen more than once but under ten times. Each gene name is a mouse one. The sequence runs out 1 residue before the end of the CDR3; the remainder is reconstructed from the germline J gene. This chain connects TRBV16 to TRBJ1-2, with a possible D match to TRBD1 (5 bases). Trimming removed 1 base from V and 4 bases from J, with 7 bases in between. This CDR3 has 13 residues. Germline lookup yields CDR1 SGHSA and CDR2 FRNQAP. CDR3 protein: CASSLGGGSDYTF. The covered CDR3 bases are TGTGCAAGCAGCTTAGGGGGCGGCTCCGACTACACC.

Note on this clone: Germline and genes here are mouse. The CDR3 end lies 1 residue beyond the end of the read and is filled in from the germline J gene. J is TRBJ1-4 and V is TRBV26; the match to TRBD1 covers 7 bases. This CDR3 is 16 amino acids long. CDR1 is KGHPV, CDR2 FQNQEV, per germline (reference sequence). J lost 4 bases, V lost 4 bases, and 9 bases had no gene match. The DNA read from the CDR3 is TGTGCCAGCAGTCCCCGAGACAGGGCCCGCAACGAAAGATTATTT. This encodes CASSPRDRARNERLF. The whole CDR3 reads CASSPRDRARNERLFF.

Remarks on this clone: The germline and genes are mouse ones. The sequence runs out 1 residue before the end of the CDR3; the remainder is reconstructed from the germline J gene. This chain links TRBV23 with TRBJ2-3. Germline CDR1 is KGHTA and CDR2 is FQNQQP. There are 14 residues in the CDR3. CDR3: CSSRYGVSAETLYF. The part of the CDR3 DNA that was read is TGCTCCAGCAGATACGGGGTTAGTGCAGAAACGCTGTAT. Looking up the rest from reference TRBV23 and TRBJ2-3 gives the full variable domain: DAAVTQKPRYLIKMKGQEAEMKCIPEKGHTAVFWYQQKQSKELKFLIYFQNQQPLDQIDMVKERFSAVCPSSSLCSLGIRTCEAEDSALYLCSSRYGVSAETLYFGSGTRLTVL.

This clone is classed as medium-sized. These gene names are mouse names. With the read ending 1 residue before the CDR3 end, the germline J gene is used to fill in that end. The chain couples TRBV3 to TRBJ2-7, with D possibly TRBD2 on 7 matching bases. V lost 1 base and J 0 bases, leaving 7 bases between the germline ends. The CDR3 length is 14 residues. Germline-derived CDR1 and CDR2 are SNHLY and FYNGKV (reference sequence). The CDR3 loop is CASSLGGASYEQYF. Partial CDR3 DNA: TGTGCCAGCAGCTTAGGGGGGGCCTCCTATGAACAGTAC.

This clone occurred a few times. Germline and genes: mouse. CDR3 DNA, as far as it was read: TGTGCCAGCAGTGATGGGCTGGGGGGGCGCCCGAGCTCCTATGAACAGTAC. This encodes CASSDGLGGRPSSYEQY. The whole CDR3 reads CASSDGLGGRPSSYEQYF. V gene TRBV13-1 combines with J gene TRBJ2-7; 10 positions match TRBD2. The CDR3 goes on 1 residue after the read ends, and that part is filled in from the germline J gene. CDR1 NSHNY and CDR2 SYGAGN come from the germline V gene. J was trimmed by 0 bases and V by 0 bases; bases with no gene match: 9. CDR3 length equals 18 residues.

This clone has a handful of counts. Gene names and germline match the mouse. The read ends 1 residue before the CDR3 terminus; that terminus is restored from the germline J gene. The chain combines TRBV26 with TRBJ2-2; no definite D call. Germline CDR1 reads KGHPV; CDR2 reads FQNQEV (reference sequence). The CDR3 has 13 residues. Trimming shortened V by 5 bases and J by 4 bases, and 8 bases separated the two germline ends. The CDR3 DNA, read in part, is TGTGCCAGCAGTTCGGGTGGCACCGGGCAGCTCTAC. Translated: CASSSGGTGQLY. The full CDR3 reads CASSSGGTGQLYF.

In this sample, this clone turned up a few times. Gene names and germline match the mouse. The CDR3 goes on 1 residue after the read ends, and that part is filled in from the germline J gene. Other DNA sequences in this specimen translate into the identical CDR3. V usage is TRBV26 and J usage is TRBJ1-1; TRBD1 matches 7 bases. CDR1 KGHPV and CDR2 FQNQEV come from the germline V gene (reference sequence). V lost 3 bases to trimming and J lost 0 bases; unmatched junction nucleotides: 1. The CDR3 loop spans 14 amino acids. CDR3 bases read: TGTGCCAGCAGTCTTACAGGGGCAAACACAGAAGTCTTC. Protein: CASSLTGANTEVF. From start to end, the CDR3 is CASSLTGANTEVFF.

In this sample, this clone turned up once. Gene names and germline refer to mouse. From the germline J gene comes the end of the CDR3, since the read stops 1 residue before it. This chain joins TRBV29 and TRBJ1-4; 11 bases match TRBD1. The CDR3 contains 16 residues. V dropped 5 bases and J dropped 1; count of bases not matched to a gene: 3. Germline V gene sequence: CDR1 MSHET, CDR2 SYDVDS. The sequenced CDR3 bases are TGTGCTAGCAGTCCCGGGACAGGGGGTTCCAACGAAAGATTATTT. Amino acid sequence: CASSPGTGGSNERLF. In full, the CDR3 reads CASSPGTGGSNERLFF.

This clone was picked up a small number of times. Gene names and germline refer to mouse. Sequencing ends 1 residue short of the CDR3 end; the germline J gene provides the rest. V gene TRBV26 combines with J gene TRBJ2-7, with TRBD2 identical over 8 bases. This CDR3 is 14 amino acids long. V was pared by 2 bases and J by 1 base, with 1 base of the junction left unmatched. From germline, CDR1 is KGHPV and CDR2 FQNQEV (reference sequence). This chain's CDR3 is CASSLVGGSYEQYF. CDR3 bases read: TGTGCCAGCAGTCTGGTGGGGGGGTCCTATGAACAGTAC.